The entry below gives a single TCR beta chain sequence along with its context. Libraries of TCR beta came from iRepertoire HTBI primers plus Arm-PCR of CDR3 regions. TCRdb reprocessed the multiplex PCR reads with MiXCR, giving one entry per CDR3 protein. The sample has about 330,000 distinct CDR3 sequences; around 16% are singletons. Time point here: newly diagnosed GD, antithyroid drugs for less than 3 months. From PBMCs, RNA was extracted and then used to make the TCR library. Patient provenance is recorded as an endocrinology department in Xi'an, China. This sample stems from a study of regulatory T cells in long-lasting Graves disease. These same data were also listed under a study on T cells in Graves' hyperthyroidism and ophthalmopathy. In that study: It was considered stable Graves' hyperthyroidism when ophthalmopathy did not progress within 18 months. HTBI primers were the set used in a first-round RT-PCR of the TCR CDR3.

Sequencing used peripheral blood mononuclear cells (PBMCs), obtained at new diagnosis, from a patient treated with antithyroid drugs. This clonotype originated in a woman younger than 35 with Graves disease.

CDR3 amino acids: CASTIGLSSTDTQYF. For the CDR3, the DNA is TGTGCCAGCACTATAGGTCTGTCGAGCACAGATACGCAGTATTTT. The chain carries TRBV9 and TRBJ2-3; unclear D gene. The CDR3 is made up of 15 amino acids. Germline V gene sequence: CDR1 SGDLS, CDR2 YYNGEE. The V and J ends lost 6 bases and 0 bases respectively, with 14 bases between them.